This T cell receptor (beta chain) derives from a study of shared clonotypes between healthy human individuals. For the study at large: Plates per donor: three CD4 naive, three CD4 memory, two CD8 naive, one CD8 memory. General study results and limits: The study generally estimated greater richness for naive than memory subsets.

To note about this clone: Its target is not known.

Naive CD8 cells lacked CD45RO, underwent positive selection for CCR7 and left out terminally differentiated effector memory CD45RA+ cells. Clones were read by immunoSEQ multiplex PCR, and TCRdb kept only the in-frame ones, dropping some. The data contain approximately 2,200,000 clones, roughly 91% of them seen just once; the ten biggest clones take up under 2%. Sequenced input: naive CD8+ T cells from PBMCs. This receptor was obtained from a man aged 18 to 30 in good health. Some clones in this sample may be carry-over from other donors' samples.

The CDR3 region is CATRGGTGGSEQFF. As DNA, the CDR3 is TGTGCCACCAGGGGAGGGACAGGGGGCAGCGAGCAGTTCTTC. The rearrangement joins TRBV15 to TRBJ2-1; 12 bases match TRBD1. This CDR3 has 14 residues. Germline trimming cut 6 bases from V and 10 bases from J; bases unmatched to any gene: 7. Germline V gene sequence: CDR1 LNHNV, CDR2 YYDKDF (reference sequence).